This note documents a single T cell receptor beta chain sequence. Its antigen is not known. Relative to the germline gene, one junction end is altered; a read error may explain this. The V gene's germline CDR1 is LGHNT and CDR2 FRNRAP. This CDR3 comprises 15 residues. PCR was performed a second time for 7 to 11 cycles using a sample-barcoded 5' primer and a J-beta primer mix. Each cDNA molecule received a tag from a template-switch adaptor that had 12 random nucleotides. TCRdb re-called the 5' RACE reads through MiXCR, storing one row per CDR3 protein. This sample has 1,500,000 or so distinct CDR3 sequences, with approximately 59% found just once. The data were taken from a study of blood T cells in healthy people across ages. Whole-study results and caveats: Higher diversity, along with more naive CD4+ cells, distinguished long-lived donors from aged donors. CMV status of donors was not determined, possibly confounding expanded clonotype changes.

This sequence originates from a man younger than 30 in good health. The chain employs TRBV12-5 and TRBJ2-1; 7 bases align to TRBD1. Sequencing was performed on blood. DNA for the CDR3: TGTGCTAGTGCTTTGGGGACAGCTTCCTACAATGAGCAGTTCTTC. Residues: CASALGTASYNEQFF. The entire variable domain, with the rest obtained from reference TRBV12-5 and TRBJ2-1, is as follows: DARVTQTPRHKVTEMGQEVTMRCQPILGHNTVFWYRQTMMQGLELLAYFRNRAPLDDSGMPKDRFSAEMPDATLATLKIQPSEPRDSAVYFCASALGTASYNEQFFGPGTRLTVL.